Presented here are 13 T cell receptor beta chains from one specimen sequenced in a study of shared clonotypes between healthy human individuals. Data came from immunoSEQ multiplex PCR; TCRdb stores just in-frame clones and leaves some out. The sample shows about 330,000 clones, 87% of them seen only once. Input material: memory CD8+ T cells sorted from blood. As to subset: CD45RO+ cells pooled with CCR7-negative TemRA cells. These receptors originate from a man aged 18 to 30 in good health.

The J gene is TRBJ2-1, the V gene TRBV27; either TRBD1 or TRBD2 may supply D (5 bases each). The CDR3 is 13 residues long. V was cut by 4 bases and J by 6 bases, with 10 bases left in between. Germline assignment: CDR1 MNHEY and CDR2 SMNVEV (reference sequence). CDR3 residues: CASSWDRGNEQFF. DNA for the CDR3: TGTGCCAGCAGTTGGGACCGCGGCAATGAGCAGTTCTTC.

The V call is TRBV5-4, the J call TRBJ2-7; D is perhaps TRBD1 (5 bases). Germline-derived CDR1 and CDR2 are SGHNT and YYREEE (reference sequence). This CDR3 comprises 13 residues. V was clipped by 3 bases and J by 3 bases, with 10 bases between them. The CDR3: CASSSDSSYEQYF. CDR3 sequence (DNA): TGTGCCAGCAGCTCAGACAGTAGCTACGAGCAGTACTTC.

The rearrangement joins TRBV5-6 to TRBJ2-1, with a tentative D call TRBD2 (6 bases). Trimming stripped 1 base from V and 8 bases from J, with 16 bases between. This CDR3 is built from 15 residues. The germline CDR1 and CDR2 sequences are SGHDT and YYEEEE. The CDR3 nucleotides read TGTGCCAGCAGCTTGTTGTGGGGAGGCCCCCATGAGCAGTTCTTC. Translation gives CASSLLWGGPHEQFF.

The chain links TRBV5-4 to TRBJ2-7, with TRBD2 as a possible D gene (7 bases). V dropped 4 bases and J dropped 7 bases, with 15 bases sitting between them. The CDR3 runs to 13 residues. Per germline, CDR1 SGHNT and CDR2 YYREEE (reference sequence). The CDR3 loop reads CASSPWGGDEQYF. CDR3 nucleotides: TGTGCCAGCAGCCCTTGGGGGGGCGATGAGCAGTACTTC. The complete variable domain, with remaining parts taken from reference TRBV5-4 and TRBJ2-7, reads ETGVTQSPTHLIKTRGQQVTLRCSSQSGHNTVSWYQQALGQGPQFIFQYYREEENGRGNFPPRFSGLQFPNYSSELNVNALELDDSALYLCASSPWGGDEQYFGPGTRLTVT.

The chain joins TRBV4-3 to TRBJ1-2, with D uncertain. Germline V lookup: CDR1 LGHNA, CDR2 YSLEER. The V end lost 0 bases, the J end lost 5 bases, and 13 bases lay between the germline ends. This CDR3 spans 15 amino acids. DNA for the CDR3: TGCGCCAGCAGCCAAGACAGAACTGCTGGGTATGGCTACACCTTC. Amino acids: CASSQDRTAGYGYTF.

The chain carries TRBV29-1 and TRBJ2-3; D might be TRBD2 (6 bases). V lost 0 bases to trimming and J lost 0 bases, with 16 bases between them. CDR1 and CDR2 from the germline V gene are SQVTM and ANQGSEA. The CDR3 consists of 17 residues. The CDR3 DNA follows: TGCAGCGTTGAAGACCCAAACCGGGACTCCAGCACAGATACGCAGTATTTT. Translating gives CSVEDPNRDSSTDTQYF.

The V gene is TRBV6-6, the J gene TRBJ2-3, with no clear D. The germline V gene encodes CDR1 MNHNY and CDR2 SVGAGI (reference sequence). V was clipped by 2 bases and J by 5 bases, with 5 bases between them. This CDR3 is 12 amino acids long. The CDR3 DNA follows: TGTGCCAGCAGTTACCTAGAAGATACGCAGTATTTT. This gives the protein CASSYLEDTQYF.

V is TRBV11-2 and J is TRBJ2-5; TRBD1 agrees at 8 bases. Germline V CDR1 and CDR2: SGHAT, FQNNGV. The V segment lost 3 bases and the J segment 1 base; nucleotides outside the gene matches: 1. The CDR3 is 14 amino acids. The CDR3 is CASSLGTGQETQYF. CDR3 DNA sequence: TGTGCCAGCAGCTTGGGGACAGGCCAAGAGACCCAGTACTTC.

The V call is TRBV7-9, the J call TRBJ2-5; TRBD2 matches at 9 bases. The CDR3 is 15 amino acids. Germline V gene lookup returns CDR1 SEHNR and CDR2 FQNEAQ (reference sequence). J gave up 2 bases and V 4 bases, and 5 bases lay outside the gene matches. CDR3: CASSSSAGGQETQYF. As DNA, the CDR3 is TGTGCCAGCAGCTCCTCTGCGGGGGGGCAAGAGACCCAGTACTTC.

About this clone: This CDR3 is also generated by other DNA sequences in the sample. The chain recombines TRBV9 with TRBJ2-1; D may be TRBD2 (6 bases). V gave up 4 bases and J gave up 4 bases, with 9 bases separating them. CDR1 is SGDLS, CDR2 YYNGEE, per germline. CDR3 length equals 13 residues. The CDR3 is CASSPEGYNEQFF. Written as DNA, the CDR3 is TGTGCCAGCAGCCCGGAGGGGTACAATGAGCAGTTCTTC. Variable domain in full (rest from reference TRBV9 and TRBJ2-1): DSGVTQTPKHLITATGQRVTLRCSPRSGDLSVYWYQQSLDQGLQFLIQYYNGEERAKGNILERFSAQQFPDLHSELNLSSLELGDSALYFCASSPEGYNEQFFGPGTRLTVL.

The chain carries TRBV7-9 and TRBJ2-7; no firm D call. V was cut by 4 bases and J by 4 bases, with 17 bases left in between. The germline gives CDR1 SEHNR, CDR2 FQNEAQ (reference sequence). This CDR3 region has 15 residues. CDR3 amino acids: CASSSDVTHGYEQYF. The CDR3 bases are TGTGCCAGCAGCTCGGACGTCACCCATGGGTACGAGCAGTACTTC.

This clone was observed once. This sequence may be a read error, since a much larger clone differs from it by one base. Distinct nucleotide sequences in the sample also encode this CDR3. The chain combines TRBV18 with TRBJ1-5, with 8 positions matching TRBD1. Losses at the gene ends were 3 bases for V and 5 bases for J; bases not matched to a gene: 6. The germline gives CDR1 KGHSH, CDR2 LQKENI. The CDR3 has 15 residues. CDR3 in DNA: TGTGCCAGCTCACCGCCCTACAGGGGGGATCAGCCCCAGCATTTT. Amino acids: CASSPPYRGDQPQHF.

The chain couples TRBV6-1 to TRBJ1-6; no clear D. Per germline, CDR1 MNHNS and CDR2 SASEGT. The CDR3 is 15 residues long. The V gene lost 3 bases and the J gene lost 10 bases, with 16 bases spanning the gap. Written as DNA, the CDR3 is TGTGCCAGCAGTGAGGGTCTGGGAATAGTCTCACCCCTCCACTTT. Translated: CASSEGLGIVSPLHF.